This T cell receptor beta chain originates from a study of monozygotic twins with inflammatory bowel disease. General observations from the study: Subtypes among T cells remained indistinguishable.

Investigators pulled total RNA out of whole blood and did not sort T cells. The CDR3 sequence is 14 residues long. Germline V gene sequence: CDR1 LGHNA, CDR2 YSLEER. TCRdb re-called the 5' RACE reads and shows each CDR3 protein once, DNA omitted. The listing contains fewer than 200,000 distinct CDR3 sequences. On this clonotype: Antigen: not known.

This chain connects TRBV4-3 to TRBJ1-5. The material sequenced was blood. The TCR originated in a human donor with ulcerative colitis or Crohn's disease, or a healthy co-twin of an affected twin (not recorded which). The CDR3 protein is CASSQAGGNQPQHF.